Here is one TCR beta chain with its context. TCRdb keeps only in-frame clones here, not all; method: immunoSEQ multiplex PCR. Of more than 35,000 clones in the sample, around 90% were seen once. The data were obtained in a study of PD-L1 blockade in urothelial cancer. CDR3 length equals 15 residues. J lost 0 bases, V lost 7 bases, and 6 bases had no gene match. Germline lookup yields CDR1 SGHRS and CDR2 YFSETQ. Anywhere from 1 to 8 samples came from each patient, spanning pretreatment and on-treatment. This receptor was identified in a man aged 70 or older with urothelial cancer. This specimen consisted of PBMCs, obtained around atezolizumab (anti-PD-L1) treatment. The chain recombines TRBV5-1 with TRBJ2-2; TRBD1 matches 7 bases. CDR3 nucleotides: TGCGCCAGCGCTGGACAGGCTACGAACACCGGGGAGCTGTTTTTT. This translates into CASAGQATNTGELFF.